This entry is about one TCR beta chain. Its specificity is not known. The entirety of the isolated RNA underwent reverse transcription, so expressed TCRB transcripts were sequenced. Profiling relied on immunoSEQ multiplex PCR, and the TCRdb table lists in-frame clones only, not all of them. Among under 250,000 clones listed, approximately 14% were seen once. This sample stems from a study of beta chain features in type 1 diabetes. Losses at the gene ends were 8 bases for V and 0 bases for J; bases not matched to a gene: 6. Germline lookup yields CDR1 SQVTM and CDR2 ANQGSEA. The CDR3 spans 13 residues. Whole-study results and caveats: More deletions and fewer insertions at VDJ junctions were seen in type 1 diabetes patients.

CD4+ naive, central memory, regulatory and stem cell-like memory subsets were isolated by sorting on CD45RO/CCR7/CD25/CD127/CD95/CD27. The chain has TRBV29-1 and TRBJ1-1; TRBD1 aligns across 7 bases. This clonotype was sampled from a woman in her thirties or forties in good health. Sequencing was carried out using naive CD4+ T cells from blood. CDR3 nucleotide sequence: TGCAGCCTAGCGGGACAGATGAACACTGAAGCTTTCTTT. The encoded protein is CSLAGQMNTEAFF.